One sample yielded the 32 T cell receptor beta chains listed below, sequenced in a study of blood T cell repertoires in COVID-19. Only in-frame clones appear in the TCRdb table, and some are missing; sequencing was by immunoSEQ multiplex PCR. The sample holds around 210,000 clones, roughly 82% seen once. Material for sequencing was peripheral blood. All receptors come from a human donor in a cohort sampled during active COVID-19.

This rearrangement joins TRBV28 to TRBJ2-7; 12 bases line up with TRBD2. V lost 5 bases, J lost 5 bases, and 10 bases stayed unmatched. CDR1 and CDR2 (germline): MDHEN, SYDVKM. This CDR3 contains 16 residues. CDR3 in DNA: TGTGCCAGCAGTCCCATCCCTAGCGGGAGGGCCGACGAGCAGTACTTC. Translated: CASSPIPSGRADEQYF.

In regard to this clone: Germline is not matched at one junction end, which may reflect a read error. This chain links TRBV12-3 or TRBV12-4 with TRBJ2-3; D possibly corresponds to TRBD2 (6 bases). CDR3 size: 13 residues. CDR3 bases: TGTGCCAGCCTCGGGAGTAGCATAGATACGCAGTATTTT. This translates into CASLGSSIDTQYF.

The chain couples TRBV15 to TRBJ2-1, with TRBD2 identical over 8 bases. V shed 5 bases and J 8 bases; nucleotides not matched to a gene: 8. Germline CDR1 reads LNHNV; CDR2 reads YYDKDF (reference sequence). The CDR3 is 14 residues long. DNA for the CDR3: TGTGCCACCAGCGCCAAGCGGGAGTGGCATGAGCAGTTCTTC. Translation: CATSAKREWHEQFF.

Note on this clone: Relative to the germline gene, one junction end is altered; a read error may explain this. This CDR3 reads CSGWAINIQYF. The CDR3 DNA is TGCAGTGGGTGGGCCATAAACATTCAGTACTTC. This sequence joins TRBV20-1 and TRBJ2-4; no reliable D call. Germline V lookup: CDR1 DFQATT, CDR2 SNEGSKA (reference sequence). This CDR3 has 11 amino acids.

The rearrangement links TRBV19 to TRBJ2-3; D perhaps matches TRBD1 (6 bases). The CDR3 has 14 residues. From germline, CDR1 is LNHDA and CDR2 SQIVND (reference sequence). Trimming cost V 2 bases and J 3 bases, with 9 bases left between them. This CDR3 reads CASSIQGSTDTQYF. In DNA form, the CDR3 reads TGTGCCAGTAGTATACAGGGGTCGACAGATACGCAGTATTTT.

The CDR3: CASSLEVGAFQETQYF. CDR3 coding DNA: TGCGCCAGCAGCTTGGAAGTGGGGGCCTTCCAAGAGACCCAGTACTTC. This rearrangement joins TRBV5-1 to TRBJ2-5; D perhaps matches TRBD1 (6 bases). Deletions cut 0 bases from V and 1 base from J, with 13 bases between. Germline assignment: CDR1 SGHRS and CDR2 YFSETQ. CDR3 length: 16 residues.

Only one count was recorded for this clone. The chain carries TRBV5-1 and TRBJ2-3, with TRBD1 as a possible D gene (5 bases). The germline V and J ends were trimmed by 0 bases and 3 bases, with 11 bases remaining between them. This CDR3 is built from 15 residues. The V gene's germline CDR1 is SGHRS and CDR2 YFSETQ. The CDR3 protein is CASSLGQPETDTQYF. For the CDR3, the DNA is TGCGCCAGCAGCTTGGGACAGCCTGAAACAGATACGCAGTATTTT.

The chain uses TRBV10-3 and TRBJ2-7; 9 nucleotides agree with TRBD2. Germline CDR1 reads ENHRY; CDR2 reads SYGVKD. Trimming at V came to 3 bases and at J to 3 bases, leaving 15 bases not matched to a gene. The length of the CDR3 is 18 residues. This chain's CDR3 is CAISDQREVWVSFYEQYF. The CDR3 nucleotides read TGTGCCATCAGTGACCAGCGGGAGGTATGGGTAAGCTTCTACGAGCAGTACTTC.

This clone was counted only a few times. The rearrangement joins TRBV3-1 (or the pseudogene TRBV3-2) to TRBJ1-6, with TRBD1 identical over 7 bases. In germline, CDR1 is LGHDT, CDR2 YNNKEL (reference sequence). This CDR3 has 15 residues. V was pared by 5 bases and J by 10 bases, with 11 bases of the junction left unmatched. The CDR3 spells CASSTGQDLRSPLHF. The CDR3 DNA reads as TGTGCCAGCAGCACAGGACAGGACTTACGCTCACCCCTCCACTTT.

The CDR3 region is CATSILAGGYNEQFF. The DNA of the CDR3 is TGTGCCACCAGCATTCTAGCGGGAGGGTACAATGAGCAGTTCTTC. The rearrangement joins TRBV15 to TRBJ2-1; 12 bases line up with TRBD2. The germline V gene encodes CDR1 LNHNV and CDR2 YYDKDF (reference sequence). Trimming at V came to 4 bases and at J to 4 bases, leaving 2 bases not matched to a gene. This CDR3 contains 15 residues.

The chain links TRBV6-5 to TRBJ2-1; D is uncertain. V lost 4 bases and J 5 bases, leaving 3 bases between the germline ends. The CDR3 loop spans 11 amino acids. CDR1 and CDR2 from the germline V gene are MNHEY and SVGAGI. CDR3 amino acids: CASSSDNEQFF. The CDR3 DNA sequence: TGTGCCAGCAGTTCGGACAATGAGCAGTTCTTC.

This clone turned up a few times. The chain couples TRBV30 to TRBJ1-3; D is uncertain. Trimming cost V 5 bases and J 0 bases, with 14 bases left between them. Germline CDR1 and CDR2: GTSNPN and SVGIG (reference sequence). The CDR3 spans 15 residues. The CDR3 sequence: CAWGLQAVSGNTIYF. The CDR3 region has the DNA TGTGCCTGGGGACTCCAGGCAGTCTCTGGAAACACCATATATTTT. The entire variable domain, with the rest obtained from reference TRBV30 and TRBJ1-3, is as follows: SQTIHQWPATLVQPVGSPLSLECTVEGTSNPNLYWYRQAAGRGLQLLFYSVGIGQISSEVPQNLSASRPQDRQFILSSKKLLLSDSGFYLCAWGLQAVSGNTIYFGEGSWLTVV.

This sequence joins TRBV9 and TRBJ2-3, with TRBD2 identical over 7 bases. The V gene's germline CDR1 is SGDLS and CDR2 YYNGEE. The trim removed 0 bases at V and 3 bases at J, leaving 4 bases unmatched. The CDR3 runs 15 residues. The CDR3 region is CASSVEGGRTDTQYF. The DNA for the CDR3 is TGTGCCAGCAGCGTAGAGGGCGGGAGAACAGATACGCAGTATTTT.

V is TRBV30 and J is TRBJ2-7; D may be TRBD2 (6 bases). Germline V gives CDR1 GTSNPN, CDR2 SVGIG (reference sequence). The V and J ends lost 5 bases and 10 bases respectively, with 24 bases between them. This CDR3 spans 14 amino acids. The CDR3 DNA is TGTGCCTGGCGCGGGACTGCTGGGGGGTTGGGCCAGTACTTC. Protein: CAWRGTAGGLGQYF.

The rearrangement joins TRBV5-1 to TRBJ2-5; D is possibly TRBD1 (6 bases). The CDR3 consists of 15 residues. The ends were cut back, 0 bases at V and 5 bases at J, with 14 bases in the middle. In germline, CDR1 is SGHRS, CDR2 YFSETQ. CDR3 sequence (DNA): TGCGCCAGCAGCTTGGGCCAGGGGATTGGGGAGACCCAGTACTTC. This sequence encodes CASSLGQGIGETQYF. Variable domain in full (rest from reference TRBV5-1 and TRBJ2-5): KAGVTQTPRYLIKTRGQQVTLSCSPISGHRSVSWYQQTPGQGLQFLFEYFSETQRNKGNFPGRFSGRQFSNSRSEMNVSTLELGDSALYLCASSLGQGIGETQYFGPGTRLLVL.

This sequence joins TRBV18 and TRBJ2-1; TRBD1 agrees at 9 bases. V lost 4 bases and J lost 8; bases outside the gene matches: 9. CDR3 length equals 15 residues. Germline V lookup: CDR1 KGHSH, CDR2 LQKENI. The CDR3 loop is CASSLPRDRAHEQFF. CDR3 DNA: TGTGCCAGCTCACTACCCCGGGACAGGGCTCATGAGCAGTTCTTC. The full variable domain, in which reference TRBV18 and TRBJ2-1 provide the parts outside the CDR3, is NAGVMQNPRHLVRRRGQEARLRCSPMKGHSHVYWYRQLPEEGLKFMVYLQKENIIDESGMPKERFSAEFPKEGPSILRIQQVVRGDSAAYFCASSLPRDRAHEQFFGPGTRLTVL.

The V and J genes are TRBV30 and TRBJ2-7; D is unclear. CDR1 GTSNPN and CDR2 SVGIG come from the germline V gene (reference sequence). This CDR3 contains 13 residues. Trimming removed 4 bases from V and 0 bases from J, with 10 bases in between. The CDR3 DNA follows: TGTGCCTGGATACGTGGCAGCTCCTACGAGCAGTACTTC. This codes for CAWIRGSSYEQYF.

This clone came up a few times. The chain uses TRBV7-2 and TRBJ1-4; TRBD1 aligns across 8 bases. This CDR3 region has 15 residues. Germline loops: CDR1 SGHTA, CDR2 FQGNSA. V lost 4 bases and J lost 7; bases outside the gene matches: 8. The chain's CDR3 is CASSSQGANGEKLFF. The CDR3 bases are TGTGCCAGCAGCTCGCAGGGGGCTAACGGTGAAAAACTGTTTTTT.

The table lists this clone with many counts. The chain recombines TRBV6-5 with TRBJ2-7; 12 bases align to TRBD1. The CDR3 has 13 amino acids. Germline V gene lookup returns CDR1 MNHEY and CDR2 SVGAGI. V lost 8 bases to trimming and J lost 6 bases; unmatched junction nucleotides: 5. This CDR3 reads CASLGTGGAEQYF. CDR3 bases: TGTGCCAGCCTCGGGACAGGGGGCGCCGAGCAGTACTTC.

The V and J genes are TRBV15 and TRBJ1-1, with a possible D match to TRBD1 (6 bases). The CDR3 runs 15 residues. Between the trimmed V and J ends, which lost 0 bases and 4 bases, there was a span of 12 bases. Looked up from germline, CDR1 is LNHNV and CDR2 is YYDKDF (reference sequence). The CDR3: CATSRDGQFLTEAFF. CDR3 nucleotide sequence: TGTGCCACCAGCAGAGACGGACAGTTTCTCACTGAAGCTTTCTTT.

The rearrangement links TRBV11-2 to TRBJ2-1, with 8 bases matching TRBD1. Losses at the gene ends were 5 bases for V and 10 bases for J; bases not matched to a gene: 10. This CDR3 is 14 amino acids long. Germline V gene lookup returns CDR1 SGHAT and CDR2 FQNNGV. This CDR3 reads CASSTTNRDREQFF. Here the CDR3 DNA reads TGTGCCAGCAGCACTACAAACCGGGACAGGGAGCAGTTCTTC.

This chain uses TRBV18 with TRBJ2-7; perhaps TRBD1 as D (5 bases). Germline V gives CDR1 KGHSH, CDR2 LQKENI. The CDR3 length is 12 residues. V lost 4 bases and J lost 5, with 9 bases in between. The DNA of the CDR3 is TGTGCCAGCTCACTACAGGTTAACGAGCAGTACTTC. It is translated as CASSLQVNEQYF. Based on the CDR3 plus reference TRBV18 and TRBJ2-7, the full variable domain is NAGVMQNPRHLVRRRGQEARLRCSPMKGHSHVYWYRQLPEEGLKFMVYLQKENIIDESGMPKERFSAEFPKEGPSILRIQQVVRGDSAAYFCASSLQVNEQYFGPGTRLTVT.

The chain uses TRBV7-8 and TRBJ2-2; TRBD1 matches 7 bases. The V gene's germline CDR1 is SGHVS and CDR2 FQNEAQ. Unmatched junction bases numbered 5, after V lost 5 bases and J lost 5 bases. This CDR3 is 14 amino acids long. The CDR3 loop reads CASSLRRGTGELFF. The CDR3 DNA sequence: TGTGCCAGCAGCCTACGCAGGGGGACCGGGGAGCTGTTTTTT.

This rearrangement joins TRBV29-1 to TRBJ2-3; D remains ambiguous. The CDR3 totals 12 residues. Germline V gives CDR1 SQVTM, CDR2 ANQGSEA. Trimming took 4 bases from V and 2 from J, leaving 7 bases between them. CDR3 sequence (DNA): TGCAGCGTTGTTTCCAACACAGATACGCAGTATTTT. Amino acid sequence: CSVVSNTDTQYF.

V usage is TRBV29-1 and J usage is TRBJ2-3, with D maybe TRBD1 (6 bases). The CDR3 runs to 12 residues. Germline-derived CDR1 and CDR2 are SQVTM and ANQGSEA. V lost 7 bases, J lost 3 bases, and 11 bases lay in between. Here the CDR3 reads CSAAQGTDTQYF. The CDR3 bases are TGCAGCGCAGCACAGGGAACAGATACGCAGTATTTT.

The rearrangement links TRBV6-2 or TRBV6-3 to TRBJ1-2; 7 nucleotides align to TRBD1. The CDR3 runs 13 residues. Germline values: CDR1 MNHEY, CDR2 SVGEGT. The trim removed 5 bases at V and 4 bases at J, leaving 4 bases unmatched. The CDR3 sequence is CASSRGQSYGYTF. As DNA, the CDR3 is TGTGCCAGCAGTCGGGGACAGAGCTATGGCTACACCTTC.

Written as DNA, the CDR3 is TGCGCCAGCAGCTTGGTTGCAGGGCCTTATGGCTACACCTTC. This gives the protein CASSLVAGPYGYTF. The chain recombines TRBV5-1 with TRBJ1-2, with D maybe TRBD1 (5 bases). Trimming stripped 0 bases from V and 5 bases from J, with 11 bases between. Looked up from germline, CDR1 is SGHRS and CDR2 is YFSETQ. The CDR3 is 14 residues long.

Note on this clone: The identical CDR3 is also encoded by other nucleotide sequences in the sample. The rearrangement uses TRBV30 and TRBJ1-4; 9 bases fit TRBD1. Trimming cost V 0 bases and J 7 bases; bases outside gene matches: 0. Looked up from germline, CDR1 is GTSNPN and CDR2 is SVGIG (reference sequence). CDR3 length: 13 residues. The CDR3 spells CAWSVQGAEKLFF. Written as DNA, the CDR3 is TGTGCCTGGAGTGTACAGGGGGCTGAAAAACTGTTTTTT. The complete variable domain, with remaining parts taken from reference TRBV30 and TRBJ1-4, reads SQTIHQWPATLVQPVGSPLSLECTVEGTSNPNLYWYRQAAGRGLQLLFYSVGIGQISSEVPQNLSASRPQDRQFILSSKKLLLSDSGFYLCAWSVQGAEKLFFGSGTQLSVL.

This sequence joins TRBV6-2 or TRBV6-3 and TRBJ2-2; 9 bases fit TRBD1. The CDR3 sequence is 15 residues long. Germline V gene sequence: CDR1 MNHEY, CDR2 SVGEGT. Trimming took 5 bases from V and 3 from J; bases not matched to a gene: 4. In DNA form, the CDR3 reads TGTGCCAGCAGTACGACAGGGGGGTACACCGGGGAGCTGTTTTTT. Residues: CASSTTGGYTGELFF.

In nucleotides, the CDR3 is TGTGCCAGCAGCCAAGACACAAACTCCTACGAGCAGTACTTC. Translation gives CASSQDTNSYEQYF. The chain joins TRBV4-2 to TRBJ2-7, with D unresolved. CDR3 length equals 14 residues. Between the trimmed V and J ends, which lost 0 bases and 0 bases, there was a span of 6 bases. Germline V gene lookup returns CDR1 LGHNA and CDR2 YNFKEQ.

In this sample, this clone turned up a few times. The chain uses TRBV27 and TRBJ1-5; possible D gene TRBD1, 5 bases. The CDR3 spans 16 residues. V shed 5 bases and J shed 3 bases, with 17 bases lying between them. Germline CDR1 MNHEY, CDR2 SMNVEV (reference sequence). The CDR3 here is CASSPSGQGHNQPQHF. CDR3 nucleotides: TGTGCCAGCAGTCCCTCTGGGCAGGGTCACAATCAGCCCCAGCATTTT.

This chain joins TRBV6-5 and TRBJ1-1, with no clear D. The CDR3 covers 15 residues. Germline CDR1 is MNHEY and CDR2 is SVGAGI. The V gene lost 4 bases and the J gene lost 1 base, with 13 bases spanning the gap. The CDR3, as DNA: TGTGCCAGCAGTTTTGGGTTTGCGGCGAACACTGAAGCTTTCTTT. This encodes CASSFGFAANTEAFF.